This TCR beta chain stems from a study of T cells in Graves' hyperthyroidism and ophthalmopathy. The wider study: Peripheral blood was acquired at first diagnosis, ahead of any therapy whatsoever.

Regions amplified from RNA transcripts were the TCR beta CDR3 regions. The TCR CDR3 was amplified in a first-round RT-PCR using the HTBI primer set. TCRdb re-derived calls from the multiplex PCR reads in MiXCR, one entry per CDR3 protein. This table has more than 500,000 distinct CDR3 sequences, 14% appearing once. The CDR3 contains 14 residues. Germline V gives CDR1 DFQATT, CDR2 SNEGSKA (reference sequence). Source material for PBMCs was 10 ml fresh peripheral blood. The clonotype originates from a woman aged 40-49 years with Graves' hyperthyroidism. Sequencing was carried out using blood. The chain is built from TRBV20-1 and TRBJ2-7, with 9 positions matching TRBD2. The DNA end favors TRBJ2-1, so the J call may be wrong. CDR3: CSARDPLAGYEQFF. In DNA, the CDR3 is TGCAGTGCTAGAGATCCGCTAGCGGGGTACGAGCAGTTCTTC.